This T cell receptor (beta chain) is drawn from a study of blood T cell repertoires in COVID-19. The wider study: Spain, Italy and the United States supplied samples that represented acute and convalescent COVID-19. Sources were T cells, B-cell-depleted T cells, or PBMCs; the material itself was cDNA or gDNA.

Seattle cases were enrolled at active infection and followed longitudinally. Germline V CDR1 and CDR2: SGHRS, YFSETQ. V lost 0 bases to trimming and J lost 2 bases, with 6 bases between them. This CDR3 comprises 14 residues. Authors' methods: It was from reference gene primer amplification that nucleated cell counts were estimated. Data came from immunoSEQ multiplex PCR; TCRdb stores just in-frame clones and leaves some out. The V and J calls and clone size were taken over from that table, and D and trimming were inferred from the DNA. This sample has about 130,000 clones, with around 79% found just once.

Sequencing used peripheral blood. This chain joins TRBV5-1 and TRBJ1-5; D may be TRBD1 (5 bases). This clonotype was obtained from a woman aged 70-85 years with COVID-19, enrolled during active disease. The CDR3 DNA reads as TGCGCCAGCAGCTTGGTAGGGGGCAATCAGCCCCAGCATTTT. Translating gives CASSLVGGNQPQHF.